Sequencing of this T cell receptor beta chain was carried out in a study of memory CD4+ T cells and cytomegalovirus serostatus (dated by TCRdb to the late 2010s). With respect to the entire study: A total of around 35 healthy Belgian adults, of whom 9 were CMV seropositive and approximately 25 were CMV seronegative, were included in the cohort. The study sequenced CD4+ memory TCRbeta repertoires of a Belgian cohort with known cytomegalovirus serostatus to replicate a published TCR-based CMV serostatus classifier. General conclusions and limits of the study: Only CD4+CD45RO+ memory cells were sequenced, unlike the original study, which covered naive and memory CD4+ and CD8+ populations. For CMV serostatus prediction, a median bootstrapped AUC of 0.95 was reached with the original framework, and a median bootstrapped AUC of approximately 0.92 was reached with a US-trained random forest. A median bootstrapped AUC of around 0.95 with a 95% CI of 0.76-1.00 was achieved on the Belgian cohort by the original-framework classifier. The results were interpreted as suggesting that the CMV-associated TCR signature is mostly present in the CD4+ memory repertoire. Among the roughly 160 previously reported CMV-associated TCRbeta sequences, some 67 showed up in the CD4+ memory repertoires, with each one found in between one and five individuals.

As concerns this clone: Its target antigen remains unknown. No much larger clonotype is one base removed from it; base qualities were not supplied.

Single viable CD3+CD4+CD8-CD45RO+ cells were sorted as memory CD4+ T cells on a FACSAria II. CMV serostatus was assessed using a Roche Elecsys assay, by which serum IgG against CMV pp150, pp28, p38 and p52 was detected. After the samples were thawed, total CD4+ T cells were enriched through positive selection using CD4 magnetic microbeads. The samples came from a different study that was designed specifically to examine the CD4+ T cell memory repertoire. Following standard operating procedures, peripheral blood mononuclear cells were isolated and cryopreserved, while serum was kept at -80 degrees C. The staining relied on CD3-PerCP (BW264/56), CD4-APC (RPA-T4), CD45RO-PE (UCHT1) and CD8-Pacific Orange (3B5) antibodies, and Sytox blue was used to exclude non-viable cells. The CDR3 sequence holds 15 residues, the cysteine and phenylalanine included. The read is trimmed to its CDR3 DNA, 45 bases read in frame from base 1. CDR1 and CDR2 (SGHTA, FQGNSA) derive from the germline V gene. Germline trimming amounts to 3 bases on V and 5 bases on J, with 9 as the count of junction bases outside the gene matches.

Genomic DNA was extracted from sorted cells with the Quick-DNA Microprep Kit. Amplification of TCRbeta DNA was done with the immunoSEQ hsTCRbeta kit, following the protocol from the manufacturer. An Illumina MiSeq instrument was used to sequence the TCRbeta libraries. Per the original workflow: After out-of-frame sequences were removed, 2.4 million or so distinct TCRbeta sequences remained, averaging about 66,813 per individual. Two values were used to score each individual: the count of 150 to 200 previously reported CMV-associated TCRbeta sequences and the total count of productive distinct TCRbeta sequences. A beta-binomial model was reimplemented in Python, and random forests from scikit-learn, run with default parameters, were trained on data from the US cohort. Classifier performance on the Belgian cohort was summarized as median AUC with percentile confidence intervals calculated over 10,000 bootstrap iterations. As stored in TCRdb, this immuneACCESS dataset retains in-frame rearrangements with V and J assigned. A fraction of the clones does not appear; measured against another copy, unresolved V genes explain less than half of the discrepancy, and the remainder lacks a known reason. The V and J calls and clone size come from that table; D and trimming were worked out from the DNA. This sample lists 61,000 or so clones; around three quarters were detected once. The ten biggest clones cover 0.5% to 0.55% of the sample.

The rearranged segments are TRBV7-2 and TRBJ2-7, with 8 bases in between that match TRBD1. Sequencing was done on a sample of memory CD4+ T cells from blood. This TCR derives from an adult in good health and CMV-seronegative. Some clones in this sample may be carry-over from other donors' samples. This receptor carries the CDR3 CASSFSRTGNHEQYF. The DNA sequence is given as TGTGCCAGCAGCTTCTCAAGGACAGGGAACCACGAGCAGTACTTC.